The TCR beta chain described here comes from a study of blood T cell repertoires in COVID-19. Study summary: Spain, Italy and the United States supplied samples that represented acute and convalescent COVID-19. In each case, the material was cDNA or gDNA derived from T cells, B-cell-depleted T cells, or PBMCs.

The CDR3 is 13 residues long. With 6 bases removed from V and 1 base from J, the gap between germline ends came to 9 bases. Germline loops: CDR1 SGHTA, CDR2 FQGNSA. In the authors' methods: Reference gene primer amplification gave estimated nucleated cell counts. The table came from immunoSEQ multiplex PCR; TCRdb's copy has only in-frame clones and leaves some out. The V and J calls and clone size were taken over from that table, and D and trimming were inferred from the DNA. The sample includes 230,000 or so clones, roughly 84% seen only once; the top ten take just under 20%. The receptor was isolated from a young man with active or convalescent COVID-19. Sequenced material: peripheral blood. The J gene is TRBJ1-1, the V gene TRBV7-2; D not certain. The CDR3 reads CASSSQQNTEAFF. CDR3 bases: TGTGCCAGCAGTTCACAGCAGAACACTGAAGCTTTCTTT.